This T cell receptor beta chain was retrieved from a study of identical twins. TCRdb independently ran MiXCR on the 5' RACE reads; one entry per CDR3 protein. Among 410,000 or so distinct CDR3 sequences, roughly 20% were seen once, and the ten largest hold around 10%. This clonotype was counted ten times or more. The material sequenced was naive T cells sorted from blood. This TCR came from a man aged 50-60 years in good health.

CDR3 in amino acids: CASSQDPGSGANTGELFF. CDR3 nucleotides: TGCGCCAGCAGCCAAGATCCTGGTAGCGGGGCGAACACCGGGGAGCTGTTTTTT. The rearrangement joins TRBV4-3 to TRBJ2-2; TRBD2 agrees at 8 bases. V dropped 0 bases and J dropped 0; count of bases not matched to a gene: 6. Germline CDR1 reads LGHNA; CDR2 reads YSLEER. The CDR3 has 18 residues.